These 27 T cell receptor beta chains share one sample of origin, sequenced in a study of shared clonotypes between healthy human individuals. TCRdb's table, derived via immunoSEQ multiplex PCR, lists solely in-frame clones and lacks some. The profile shows around 700,000 clones, 55% to 75% of them singletons. Sequencing was done on a sample of memory CD4+ T cells sorted from blood. The subset: CD45RA-negative fraction. These receptors were taken from a woman aged 25 to 39 in good health.

The chain links TRBV9 to TRBJ1-6, with D unresolved. The CDR3 runs to 13 residues. Trimming took off 2 bases at V and 8 bases at J, with 8 bases between the two ends. Germline lookup yields CDR1 SGDLS and CDR2 YYNGEE. The chain's CDR3 is CASSVQPDSPLHF. The CDR3 bases are TGTGCCAGCAGCGTTCAACCGGATTCACCCCTCCACTTT.

This clone appeared once. The chain is built from TRBV11-2 and TRBJ1-2, with TRBD1 matching 7 bases. CDR1 is SGHAT, CDR2 FQNNGV, per germline. The CDR3 totals 15 residues. Trimming cost V 2 bases and J 4 bases; bases outside gene matches: 7. In DNA, the CDR3 is TGTGCCAGCAGCTTATCCGGGACAGAGATCTATGGCTACACCTTC. Encoded protein: CASSLSGTEIYGYTF.

J is TRBJ2-5 and V is TRBV18; TRBD2 is a possible D gene (6 bases). V was cut by 2 bases and J by 5 bases, with 9 bases left in between. The germline gives CDR1 KGHSH, CDR2 LQKENI. This CDR3 has 13 amino acids. CDR3 DNA sequence: TGTGCCAGCTCACCAGGAGGGTATGAGACCCAGTACTTC. Its translation is CASSPGGYETQYF.

This clone was seen only a few times. This chain connects TRBV29-1 to TRBJ1-2; no firm D call. CDR1 and CDR2 from the germline V gene are SQVTM and ANQGSEA. Between the trimmed V and J ends, which lost 4 bases and 2 bases, there was a span of 11 bases. The CDR3 has 13 amino acids. The CDR3 is CSVVGPGNYGYTF. The CDR3 bases are TGCAGCGTTGTAGGACCGGGGAACTATGGCTACACCTTC.

This rearrangement joins TRBV28 to TRBJ1-2, with 8 bases that match TRBD1. Germline CDR1 is MDHEN and CDR2 is SYDVKM. The CDR3 is 12 amino acids. After removal of 6 bases from V and 8 bases from J, the junction contained 5 bases not matched to a gene. CDR3: CASSRTGNGYTF. The CDR3 DNA reads as TGTGCCAGCAGCCGGACAGGGAACGGCTACACCTTC.

This rearrangement joins TRBV29-1 to TRBJ2-1, with 7 nucleotides matching TRBD2. In germline, CDR1 is SQVTM, CDR2 ANQGSEA. This CDR3 region has 12 residues. J was trimmed by 8 bases and V by 6 bases; bases with no gene match: 7. CDR3 nucleotide sequence: TGCAGCGTGGCGGGAGACGGCGATGAGCAGTTCTTC. Amino acid sequence: CSVAGDGDEQFF.

This clone was detected only a few times. The rearrangement uses TRBV2 and TRBJ2-1, with D hard to call. The CDR3 extends over 13 amino acids. V was clipped by 8 bases and J by 9 bases, with 17 bases between them. Germline V gives CDR1 SNHLY, CDR2 FYNNEI. The CDR3 DNA sequence: TGTGCCAGCGCCTGGGGAAGTGTGGGTGAGCAGTTCTTC. This codes for CASAWGSVGEQFF.

Comment on this clone: This sample also contains other DNA sequences that code for the same CDR3. This chain uses TRBV19 with TRBJ1-5, with D possibly being TRBD1 (5 bases). CDR1 is LNHDA and CDR2 is SQIVND in the germline V gene (reference sequence). The CDR3 contains 13 residues. V lost 3 bases, J lost 6 bases, and 9 bases lay in between. The CDR3 region is CASSIQGGQPQHF. Here the CDR3 DNA reads TGTGCCAGTAGTATTCAGGGTGGTCAGCCCCAGCATTTT.

This clone was seen more than once but under ten times. The CDR3 is CASSEGGGLQFF. CDR3 nucleotides: TGTGCCAGCAGTGAAGGAGGAGGCCTGCAGTTCTTC. The chain joins TRBV6-1 to TRBJ2-1, with D possibly being TRBD2 (5 bases). V shed 1 base and J shed 12 bases, with 10 bases lying between them. The germline V gene has CDR1 MNHNS and CDR2 SASEGT. The length of the CDR3 is 12 residues.

This clone turned up a few times. This chain links TRBV19 with TRBJ2-7, with TRBD1 matching 10 bases. CDR3 size: 15 residues. CDR1 is LNHDA, CDR2 SQIVND, per germline (reference sequence). Unmatched junction bases numbered 7, after V lost 5 bases and J lost 3 bases. The CDR3 loop is CASSATGTGDYEQYF. CDR3 nucleotide sequence: TGTGCCAGTAGTGCGACCGGGACAGGGGACTACGAGCAGTACTTC.

This chain connects TRBV9 to TRBJ2-2; D is perhaps TRBD1 (6 bases). The germline V gene encodes CDR1 SGDLS and CDR2 YYNGEE. This CDR3 is built from 14 residues. V was clipped by 4 bases and J by 5 bases, with 12 bases between them. CDR3 loop: CASSLYTGTGELFF. Written as DNA, the CDR3 is TGTGCCAGCAGCCTATACACAGGGACCGGGGAGCTGTTTTTT.

The rearrangement links TRBV7-2 to TRBJ1-2; D ambiguous. The CDR3 sequence is 15 residues long. The germline gives CDR1 SGHTA, CDR2 FQGNSA. Trimming shortened V by 1 base and J by 3 bases, and 12 bases separated the two germline ends. DNA of the CDR3: TGTGCCAGCAGCTTAGGGTACAGTTTATACTATGGCTACACCTTC. Translating gives CASSLGYSLYYGYTF. The full variable domain, rest sourced from reference TRBV7-2 and TRBJ1-2, is GAGVSQSPSNKVTEKGKDVELRCDPISGHTALYWYRQSLGQGLEFLIYFQGNSAPDKSGLPSDRFSAERTGGSVSTLTIQRTQQEDSAVYLCASSLGYSLYYGYTFGSGTRLTVV.

The chain links TRBV5-5 to TRBJ1-1; TRBD1 matches 8 bases. From germline, CDR1 is SGHKS and CDR2 YYEKEE (reference sequence). The CDR3 is made up of 14 amino acids. V lost 4 bases and J lost 11; bases outside the gene matches: 13. Here the CDR3 reads CASSPPQGAVRAFF. The DNA of the CDR3 is TGTGCCAGCAGCCCACCCCAGGGGGCGGTTCGCGCTTTCTTT.

The chain recombines TRBV13 with TRBJ2-3; 8 bases are shared with TRBD1. Germline V gene lookup returns CDR1 PRHDT and CDR2 FYEKMQ (reference sequence). This CDR3 is 17 amino acids long. V was clipped by 1 base and J by 2 bases; unmatched bases: 8. The CDR3 bases are TGTGCCAGCAGCTTAGATGTCGGGGACAGGTCCACAGATACGCAGTATTTT. Its translation is CASSLDVGDRSTDTQYF.

This clone was picked up many times. The chain employs TRBV7-6 and TRBJ2-7; 10 bases map to TRBD2. Germline V gene lookup returns CDR1 SGHVS and CDR2 FNYEAQ. The V and J ends lost 5 bases and 6 bases, in that order; junction bases with no gene match: 10. The CDR3 covers 15 residues. For the CDR3, the DNA is TGTGCCAGCAGCCCAGTCGGGACTAGCGTGGCCGAGCAGTACTTC. This gives the protein CASSPVGTSVAEQYF.

Only a few counts were recorded for this clone. This chain uses TRBV19 with TRBJ1-4; D is unclear. This CDR3 has 15 residues. Germline V CDR1 and CDR2: LNHDA, SQIVND (reference sequence). The V end lost 5 bases, the J end lost 4 bases, and 14 bases lay between the germline ends. CDR3 in DNA: TGTGCCAGTAGTGGACGGACGGTGTTTAATGAAAAACTGTTTTTT. This translates into CASSGRTVFNEKLFF.

This chain uses TRBV6-6 with TRBJ2-7; 11 nucleotides match TRBD2. V gave up 6 bases and J gave up 0 bases; unmatched junction bases: 4. This CDR3 contains 15 residues. CDR1 MNHNY and CDR2 SVGAGI come from the germline V gene (reference sequence). The CDR3 DNA reads as TGTGCCAGCAGGTCCGGGACTAGCGGCTCCTACGAGCAGTACTTC. Its translation is CASRSGTSGSYEQYF.

This clone was seen a handful of times. This sample includes further DNA sequences coding for the same CDR3. The V and J genes are TRBV7-2 and TRBJ1-5; TRBD1 might be the D (6 bases). The germline V gene encodes CDR1 SGHTA and CDR2 FQGNSA. This CDR3 region has 15 residues. V lost 5 bases and J lost 2, with 13 bases in between. CDR3 loop: CASSPRGRGNQPQHF. The CDR3 DNA sequence: TGTGCCAGCAGCCCCAGGGGAAGGGGCAATCAGCCCCAGCATTTT.

In this sample, this clone turned up a few times. CDR3 nucleotide sequence: TGTGCCAGCAGCAAACTACGGCAGGGTGGTAGAAGTTTTTTCACAGATACGCAGTATTTT. It yields the protein CASSKLRQGGRSFFTDTQYF. The chain recombines TRBV21-1 with TRBJ2-3; the D call in the table, TRBD1, was not verified against the DNA. TRBV21-1 is assigned pseudogene status. The CDR3 is 20 residues long.

The chain has TRBV19 and TRBJ1-1; possibly TRBD1 for D (5 bases). V lost 6 bases to trimming and J lost 7 bases, with 18 bases between them. Germline-derived CDR1 and CDR2 are LNHDA and SQIVND (reference sequence). This CDR3 has 14 amino acids. The CDR3 loop is CASRRERGRGEAFF. In nucleotides, the CDR3 is TGTGCCAGTAGGCGAGAGCGGGGGAGGGGTGAAGCTTTCTTT.

This clone was detected once. CDR3 loop: CASSSAGNSPLHF. The CDR3 nucleotides read TGTGCCAGCAGTTCCGCCGGCAATTCACCCCTCCACTTT. The V call is TRBV28, the J call TRBJ1-6; no clear D gene. The CDR3 has 13 amino acids. The germline V and J ends were trimmed by 4 bases and 7 bases, with 8 bases remaining between them. The germline gives CDR1 MDHEN, CDR2 SYDVKM.

The rearrangement links TRBV28 to TRBJ2-7; D possibly uses TRBD1 or TRBD2 (5 bases each). The germline V gene has CDR1 MDHEN and CDR2 SYDVKM. V lost 4 bases, J lost 4 bases, and 17 bases lay in between. This CDR3 spans 15 amino acids. The CDR3 reads CASSSGATDGYEQYF. In DNA form, the CDR3 reads TGTGCCAGCAGTTCCGGGGCGACAGATGGTTACGAGCAGTACTTC.

As regards this clone: Additional DNA sequences in this sample encode the identical CDR3. The chain links TRBV28 to TRBJ2-3; D gene uncertain. Germline CDR1 MDHEN, CDR2 SYDVKM. V shed 3 bases and J shed 3 bases, with 7 bases lying between them. The CDR3 sequence is 13 residues long. CDR3 sequence (DNA): TGTGCCAGCAGTTTCCCTGGGACAGATACGCAGTATTTT. Protein product: CASSFPGTDTQYF.

This chain uses TRBV7-8 with TRBJ1-5; 9 bases map to TRBD1. Germline values: CDR1 SGHVS, CDR2 FQNEAQ. The CDR3 loop spans 16 amino acids. V lost 5 bases, J lost 4 bases, and 9 bases stayed unmatched. CDR3 residues: CASSLNTGQGNQPQHF. The CDR3 region has the DNA TGTGCCAGCAGCCTAAATACGGGACAGGGAAATCAGCCCCAGCATTTT.

The gene calls are TRBV6-1 and TRBJ2-3, with D unclear. Trimming stripped 2 bases from V and 0 bases from J, with 12 bases between. Germline V gives CDR1 MNHNS, CDR2 SASEGT. The CDR3 length is 16 residues. The DNA for the CDR3 is TGTGCCAGCAGTGAACGACCAACCCTTAGCACAGATACGCAGTATTTT. Translation gives CASSERPTLSTDTQYF.

The chain recombines TRBV2 with TRBJ2-1, with 10 bases that match TRBD2. The CDR3 spans 15 residues. V gave up 5 bases and J gave up 3 bases; unmatched junction bases: 4. CDR1 is SNHLY and CDR2 is FYNNEI in the germline V gene. This CDR3 reads CASSSSGSHYNEQFF. The CDR3 DNA reads TGTGCCAGCAGTTCTAGCGGGAGCCACTACAATGAGCAGTTCTTC.

There are many counts of this clone. The V and J genes are TRBV23-1 and TRBJ1-4; possibly TRBD1 for D (6 bases). TRBV23-1 is annotated as an ORF whose role is uncertain. V was cut by 5 bases and J by 4 bases, with 17 bases left in between. This CDR3 is 16 amino acids long. The CDR3 nucleotides read TGCGCCAGCAGTGCGCACGACAGGTCTCGTAATGAAAAACTGTTTTTT. It specifies CASSAHDRSRNEKLFF.